The 27 T cell receptor beta chains in this list originate from one sample, sequenced in a study of CD8+ T cells in alopecia areata (dated by TCRdb to between 2017 and 2018). The method behind the library was the immunoSEQ multiplex PCR assay. RNA was extracted from all samples and reverse transcribed into cDNA, which served as template for TCR sequencing. In TCRdb, the immuneACCESS table is reduced to in-frame sequences with V and J assigned. These tables do not hold every clone; where another copy was compared, an unresolved V gene accounts for under half, and the others remain unexplained. The sample table records 200,000 to 250,000 clones; around 65% of these occur just once. In total, the top ten clones hold 1.2% of the sample. What this sample's treatment or condition label stands for: oral pan-JAK inhibitor, 5-10 mg twice daily. This sample comprised CD4+ T cells sorted from blood, obtained around week 42, from a patient treated with tofacitinib. These receptors all stem from a human donor with alopecia areata.

The J gene is TRBJ1-1, the V gene TRBV30; no firm D call. The ends were cut back, 2 bases at V and 1 base at J, with 8 bases in the middle. The CDR3 is made up of 13 amino acids. Germline V CDR1 and CDR2: GTSNPN, SVGIG (reference sequence). The CDR3 region has the DNA TGTGCCTGGAGTCTAAAACCGAACACTGAAGCTTTCTTT. It yields the protein CAWSLKPNTEAFF.

V is TRBV10-3 and J is TRBJ1-6; 7 bases match TRBD1. The J segment lost 5 bases and the V segment lost 3 bases, leaving 4 bases of the junction unmatched. The germline V gene has CDR1 ENHRY and CDR2 SYGVKD. CDR3 size: 15 residues. CDR3 loop: CAISDGTADNSPLHF. CDR3 DNA: TGTGCCATCAGTGACGGGACAGCTGATAATTCACCCCTCCACTTT.

This sequence joins TRBV14 and TRBJ1-1; D is uncertain. The CDR3 has 13 residues. The V gene lost 3 bases and the J gene lost 2 bases, with 7 bases spanning the gap. Germline loops: CDR1 SGHDN, CDR2 FVKESK. CDR3 sequence reads: CASSQLVNTEAFF. The CDR3 DNA reads as TGTGCCAGCAGCCAGCTGGTTAACACTGAAGCTTTCTTT.

The chain links TRBV29-1 to TRBJ1-4; no clear D. The V end lost 4 bases, the J end lost 4 bases, and 16 bases lay between the germline ends. CDR1 SQVTM and CDR2 ANQGSEA come from the germline V gene. This CDR3 is 15 amino acids long. The CDR3 protein is CSVGADWADNEKLFF. Here the CDR3 DNA reads TGCAGCGTTGGAGCGGATTGGGCTGATAATGAAAAACTGTTTTTT.

The chain employs TRBV4-1 and TRBJ1-2; 9 bases fit TRBD1. CDR1 MGHRA and CDR2 YSYEKL come from the germline V gene. V shed 3 bases, J shed 2 bases, and the junction held 22 bases outside the gene matches. The CDR3 covers 21 residues. The CDR3, as DNA: TGCGCCAGCAGCCATAAGTCGACAGGGGGACGGACCCAGAGTTTAAACTATGGCTACACCTTC. It is translated as CASSHKSTGGRTQSLNYGYTF.

A remark on this clone: This sequence is one base from a far larger clone and is likely a read error. This chain links TRBV25-1 with TRBJ2-3; tentative D call: TRBD2 (6 bases). Looked up from germline, CDR1 is MGHDK and CDR2 is SYGVNS. This CDR3 comprises 13 residues. V was shortened by 6 bases and J by 5 bases, with 12 bases between the two germline ends. The CDR3, as DNA: TGTGCCAGCAGCGTCTATAGCGGAGATACGCAGTATTTT. Translation gives CASSVYSGDTQYF.

V and J are TRBV4-3 and TRBJ1-2; 8 bases agree with TRBD1. Germline CDR1 is LGHNA and CDR2 is YSLEER. CDR3 length: 17 residues. Losses at the gene ends were 1 base for V and 2 bases for J; bases not matched to a gene: 9. CDR3 sequence (DNA): TGCGCCAGCAGCCAAGCATGGGGACAGGCCGACAACTATGGCTACACCTTC. Translating it yields CASSQAWGQADNYGYTF.

The chain recombines TRBV15 with TRBJ2-2; 7 bases match TRBD1. This CDR3 contains 15 residues. V lost 3 bases and J lost 6; bases outside the gene matches: 7. CDR1 and CDR2 from the germline V gene are LNHNV and YYDKDF (reference sequence). DNA of the CDR3: TGTGCCACCAGCAGCGGACAGGTTATTTCCGGGGAGCTGTTTTTT. It translates to CATSSGQVISGELFF.

This sequence joins TRBV9 and TRBJ2-3; D remains ambiguous. V shed 4 bases and J shed 2 bases, with 11 bases lying between them. Germline CDR1 is SGDLS and CDR2 is YYNGEE. CDR3 size: 14 residues. The CDR3 sequence: CASSWSPDTDTQYF. In DNA, the CDR3 is TGTGCCAGCAGCTGGAGCCCCGACACAGATACGCAGTATTTT.

The V gene is TRBV7-2, the J gene TRBJ2-7, with 10 bases aligning to TRBD2. Trimming removed 2 bases from V and 4 bases from J; junction bases left unmatched: 5. This CDR3 is built from 15 residues. Germline values: CDR1 SGHTA, CDR2 FQGNSA. In nucleotides, the CDR3 is TGTGCCAGCAGCTTACAGCGGGGGGGCCCGTACGAGCAGTACTTC. It encodes CASSLQRGGPYEQYF.

The chain is built from TRBV30 and TRBJ1-2; 10 nucleotides agree with TRBD1. The ends lost 6 bases at V and 5 bases at J; junction bases unmatched: 6. Germline V CDR1 and CDR2: GTSNPN, SVGIG (reference sequence). CDR3 length: 13 amino acids. CDR3 DNA: TGTGCCTGCCCTGGGACAGGGGATTATGGCTACACCTTC. Protein: CACPGTGDYGYTF.

The V and J genes are TRBV7-2 and TRBJ2-5, with TRBD1 as a possible D gene (5 bases). V shed 6 bases and J shed 6 bases, with 17 bases lying between them. CDR3 length: 14 residues. Germline loops: CDR1 SGHTA, CDR2 FQGNSA. CDR3 loop: CASSQGASRKTQYF. CDR3 DNA sequence: TGTGCCAGCAGTCAAGGGGCCTCCAGGAAGACCCAGTACTTC.

A word on this clone: The same CDR3 can be traced to other DNA sequences in this sample. V and J are TRBV5-1 and TRBJ2-2; 7 positions match TRBD1. Germline CDR1 is SGHRS and CDR2 is YFSETQ. This CDR3 has 15 residues. Losses at the gene ends were 3 bases for V and 2 bases for J; bases not matched to a gene: 4. This CDR3 reads CASSSNRGNTGELFF. CDR3 DNA sequence: TGCGCCAGCAGCTCCAACAGGGGTAACACCGGGGAGCTGTTTTTT.

The rearrangement links TRBV6-5 to TRBJ1-1; maybe TRBD1 (5 bases). The CDR3 is made up of 15 amino acids. Germline V gene data show CDR1 as MNHEY and CDR2 as SVGAGI. V lost 8 bases to trimming and J lost 0 bases, with 16 bases between them. CDR3 residues: CASSRGRVLNTEAFF. CDR3 DNA: TGTGCCAGCTCCCGAGGCAGGGTTTTGAACACTGAAGCTTTCTTT.

This clone was recorded a few times. This sequence joins TRBV7-2 and TRBJ2-5; tentatively, D is TRBD1 (6 bases). The CDR3 loop spans 15 amino acids. The ends were cut back, 3 bases at V and 1 base at J, with 12 bases in the middle. In germline, CDR1 is SGHTA, CDR2 FQGNSA. The CDR3 DNA reads TGTGCCAGCAGCTTGCAGGGGATTGCCCAAGAGACCCAGTACTTC. It is translated as CASSLQGIAQETQYF.

The chain couples TRBV25-1 to TRBJ1-1; D ambiguous. V dropped 0 bases and J dropped 11 bases, with 10 bases sitting between them. CDR3 length equals 12 residues. Germline V gene sequence: CDR1 MGHDK, CDR2 SYGVNS. The CDR3 DNA is TGTGCCAGCAGTGAATACAAGGGTAAGGCTTTCTTT. This codes for CASSEYKGKAFF.

The chain joins TRBV2 to TRBJ2-1; TRBD1 is a possible D gene (6 bases). In germline, CDR1 is SNHLY, CDR2 FYNNEI. The CDR3 spans 16 residues. V was trimmed by 6 bases and J by 8 bases, leaving 23 bases between them. The CDR3 region is CASRASPTWGPDEQFF. Written as DNA, the CDR3 is TGTGCCAGCAGAGCGTCCCCGACGTGGGGGCCCGATGAGCAGTTCTTC.

The V gene is TRBV4-1, the J gene TRBJ1-5; D gene unclear. The CDR3 length is 13 residues. CDR1 and CDR2 (germline): MGHRA, YSYEKL. V lost 0 bases and J 11 bases, leaving 11 bases between the germline ends. CDR3 amino acids: CASSQETAGSQHF. CDR3 sequence (DNA): TGCGCCAGCAGCCAAGAGACGGCCGGGTCCCAGCATTTT.

The chain carries TRBV14 and TRBJ1-4, with a possible D match to TRBD1 (5 bases). Trimming took 2 bases from V and 1 from J, leaving 11 bases between them. Germline assignment: CDR1 SGHDN and CDR2 FVKESK. The CDR3 sequence is 16 residues long. The CDR3 nucleotides read TGTGCCAGCAGCCAAATCGGCGGGGGAACTAATGAAAAACTGTTTTTT. Translated: CASSQIGGGTNEKLFF.

The J gene is TRBJ2-1, the V gene TRBV10-3; possible D gene TRBD2, 6 bases. Germline V CDR1 and CDR2: ENHRY, SYGVKD. CDR3 length: 14 residues. V lost 11 bases, J lost 5 bases, and 19 bases lay in between. The CDR3 region is CASKGTGSDNEQFF. The CDR3 DNA reads as TGTGCCTCAAAGGGGACTGGATCGGACAATGAGCAGTTCTTC.

V usage is TRBV7-2 and J usage is TRBJ1-1, with D possibly matching TRBD1 (5 bases). Germline assignment: CDR1 SGHTA and CDR2 FQGNSA. The CDR3 length is 13 residues. V dropped 5 bases and J dropped 4 bases, with 11 bases sitting between them. The CDR3 is CASSLGLLTEAFF. CDR3 nucleotides: TGTGCCAGCAGCCTGGGACTGCTCACTGAAGCTTTCTTT.

This clone appeared a few times. This chain joins TRBV27 and TRBJ2-7; no clear D gene. CDR1 is MNHEY and CDR2 is SMNVEV in the germline V gene (reference sequence). With 5 bases removed from V and 7 bases from J, the gap between germline ends came to 18 bases. The CDR3 consists of 14 residues. For the CDR3, the DNA is TGTGCCAGCAGTAAAACTCGCGGTGGCTGGGAGCAGTACTTC. The encoded protein is CASSKTRGGWEQYF.

CDR3 in DNA: TGTGCCTGGATCATACAGGGGGCCCAAGAGACCCAGTACTTC. As protein: CAWIIQGAQETQYF. The chain has TRBV30 and TRBJ2-5; 9 positions match TRBD1. Germline V gene sequence: CDR1 GTSNPN, CDR2 SVGIG (reference sequence). Germline trimming cut 4 bases from V and 1 base from J; bases unmatched to any gene: 4. The CDR3 spans 14 residues.

In this sample, this clone turned up once. CDR3 bases: TGTGCCTGGAGTGTGAACAACCCAGGCGCCCAGCCCCAGCATTTT. Translation: CAWSVNNPGAQPQHF. The chain couples TRBV30 to TRBJ1-5; D unclear. The CDR3 is 15 amino acids. The V gene lost 0 bases and the J gene lost 7 bases, with 16 bases spanning the gap. CDR1 GTSNPN and CDR2 SVGIG come from the germline V gene (reference sequence).

This clone is a singleton in its sample. The V and J genes are TRBV4-1 and TRBJ1-1; D is unresolved. CDR3 length: 15 amino acids. V lost 0 bases, J lost 2 bases, and 10 bases lay in between. Per the germline V gene, CDR1 is MGHRA and CDR2 is YSYEKL. The CDR3 nucleotides are TGCGCCAGCAGCCAAGATCCCGCGGTTAACACTGAAGCTTTCTTT. Its translation: CASSQDPAVNTEAFF.

The chain joins TRBV7-6 to TRBJ2-6, with no clear D. The germline V and J ends were trimmed by 5 bases and 0 bases, with 8 bases remaining between them. Per germline, CDR1 SGHVS and CDR2 FNYEAQ. This CDR3 region has 15 residues. CDR3 nucleotide sequence: TGTGCCAGCAGCCTGACTCGCTCTGGGGCCAACGTCCTGACTTTC. This gives the protein CASSLTRSGANVLTF.

The chain links TRBV18 to TRBJ1-5; TRBD1 matches 9 bases. The trim removed 6 bases at V and 4 bases at J, leaving 7 bases unmatched. The CDR3 consists of 15 residues. CDR1 is KGHSH, CDR2 LQKENI, per germline. The DNA of the CDR3 is TGTGCCAGCTCTGACGGACAGGGGCTGAATCAGCCCCAGCATTTT. Its translation: CASSDGQGLNQPQHF. The entire variable domain, with the rest obtained from reference TRBV18 and TRBJ1-5, is as follows: NAGVMQNPRHLVRRRGQEARLRCSPMKGHSHVYWYRQLPEEGLKFMVYLQKENIIDESGMPKERFSAEFPKEGPSILRIQQVVRGDSAAYFCASSDGQGLNQPQHFGDGTRLSIL.